This T cell receptor beta chain was found in a study of spatial heterogeneity in lung cancer. Looking at the study overall: Consistent detection of more beta-chain than alpha-chain sequences was observed. The study observed each unique TCR and UMI combination more than ten times on average in raw reads.

Sample time point: blood at routine non-recurrence follow-up after resection. Frozen PBMC, nontumor lung or tumor provided whole RNA, which was sequenced unsorted. TCRdb re-analysed the 5' RACE reads in MiXCR, keeping a single row per CDR3 protein. The sample lists 25,000 to 30,000 distinct CDR3 sequences; around 6% were seen once. Per germline, CDR1 KGHSH and CDR2 LQKENI. Trimming removed 2 bases at V and 7 bases at J, with 11 bases between. There are 14 residues in the CDR3. This clonotype appeared a few times. The sample in question was PBMCs, obtained at follow-up. The chain links TRBV18 to TRBJ1-4; D gene ambiguous. The TCR was taken from a male donor with early-stage non-small cell lung cancer. The CDR3 sequence: CASSPRAGREKLFF. In DNA, the CDR3 is TGTGCCAGCTCACCAAGGGCAGGTCGTGAAAAACTGTTTTTT.